The 5 T cell receptor beta chains given below trace back to one sample, sequenced in a study of shared clonotypes between healthy human individuals. The assay was immunoSEQ multiplex PCR, and TCRdb's table has in-frame clones only and misses some. The data contain 2 million to 2.5 million clones, 85% to 95% of them seen just once; the ten biggest clones take up around 0.4%. Sequenced sample: naive CD4+ T cells from PBMCs. Subset in this sample: CD45RA+ positively selected. The receptors were gathered from a man younger than 35 in good health. Some clones in this sample may be carry-over from other donors' samples.

The rearrangement joins TRBV5-4 to TRBJ2-7; 7 positions match TRBD2. CDR3 length equals 15 residues. Germline values: CDR1 SGHNT, CDR2 YYREEE (reference sequence). V was pared by 4 bases and J by 2 bases, with 9 bases of the junction left unmatched. CDR3 DNA sequence: TGTGCCAGCAGCGCGAGCGGGGCTAGGGCCTACGAGCAGTACTTC. It codes for CASSASGARAYEQYF.

Concerning this clone: One end of the junction varies from germline; a read error may be responsible. The chain links TRBV4-2 to TRBJ2-7, with 10 nucleotides matching TRBD2. The CDR3 spans 18 residues. The germline gives CDR1 LGHNA, CDR2 YNFKEQ. Here the CDR3 DNA reads TGTGCCAGCAGCCAAGAGAGCGGGAGGGCCGATCTCTCCTCCGAGCAGTACTTC. Translating it yields CASSQESGRADLSSEQYF.

This clone appeared once. V and J are TRBV4-2 and TRBJ2-3, with 7 bases matching TRBD1. The V and J ends lost 1 base and 6 bases, in that order; junction bases with no gene match: 7. The CDR3 loop spans 15 amino acids. Germline lookup yields CDR1 LGHNA and CDR2 YNFKEQ. CDR3 in DNA: TGTGCCAGCAGCCAAGGTCAGGGGGACGGGGATACGCAGTATTTT. Translation: CASSQGQGDGDTQYF.

This clone was seen just once. The rearrangement uses TRBV5-1 and TRBJ2-3; 11 bases fit TRBD2. J gave up 0 bases and V 4 bases, and 7 bases lay outside the gene matches. Germline CDR1 and CDR2: SGHRS and YFSETQ. The CDR3 is 17 amino acids. CDR3 sequence reads: CASSPGTSGPSTDTQYF. The CDR3 DNA sequence: TGCGCCAGCAGCCCTGGGACTAGCGGACCTAGCACAGATACGCAGTATTTT.

The chain uses TRBV7-3 and TRBJ2-1, with no clear D. CDR1 and CDR2 from the germline V gene are SGHTA and FQGTGA. The CDR3 is 12 residues long. V was trimmed by 5 bases and J by 8 bases, leaving 10 bases between them. The CDR3, as DNA: TGTGCCAGCAGCCCCTCCAGAGATGAGCAGTTCTTC. Translation gives CASSPSRDEQFF.